A single sample gave rise to the 10 T cell receptor beta chains below, sequenced in a study of cytomegalovirus exposure and HLA in healthy donors. Researchers ran the PCR with 60 Vbeta and 13 Jbeta primers. Clones were sequenced by immunoSEQ multiplex PCR, and TCRdb holds only the in-frame ones, with some missing. The sample includes under 150,000 clones, approximately 78% seen only once; the top ten take roughly 3.5%. The specimen was PBMCs. The receptor source for this set is a woman in her thirties in good health and CMV-seropositive.

The chain uses TRBV29-1 and TRBJ2-5; 8 bases agree with TRBD2. Per germline, CDR1 SQVTM and CDR2 ANQGSEA. Germline trimming cut 4 bases from V and 0 bases from J; bases unmatched to any gene: 4. The CDR3 sequence is 14 residues long. The CDR3 reads CSVGSGGYQETQYF. CDR3 in DNA: TGCAGCGTTGGATCGGGGGGGTACCAAGAGACCCAGTACTTC.

This clone was seen more than once but under ten times. The genes are TRBV6-1 and TRBJ2-7; D is perhaps TRBD1 (6 bases). Trimming cost V 6 bases and J 0 bases, with 9 bases left between them. In germline, CDR1 is MNHNS, CDR2 SASEGT. The CDR3 covers 13 residues. The CDR3 is CASSRTASYEQYF. The CDR3 region has the DNA TGTGCCAGCAGCAGGACAGCCTCCTACGAGCAGTACTTC.

This clone was counted a single time. The chain combines TRBV7-8 with TRBJ1-1; a weak D match, TRBD1 (6 bases). Germline lookup yields CDR1 SGHVS and CDR2 FQNEAQ. The ends were cut back, 2 bases at V and 1 base at J, with 8 bases in the middle. This CDR3 has 14 residues. The CDR3 protein is CASSLSGANTEAFF. The CDR3, as DNA: TGTGCCAGCAGCTTATCAGGGGCGAACACTGAAGCTTTCTTT.

This clone has only a few counts. The J gene is TRBJ1-6, the V gene TRBV7-8, with a possible D match to TRBD1 (5 bases). V was shortened by 4 bases and J by 9 bases, with 16 bases between the two germline ends. This CDR3 has 15 amino acids. The germline CDR1 and CDR2 sequences are SGHVS and FQNEAQ. The CDR3 DNA reads as TGTGCCAGCAGCTCCGGCGGGGGTTTAATTTCACCCCTCCACTTT. It translates to CASSSGGGLISPLHF.

V gene TRBV4-1 combines with J gene TRBJ2-1; 9 bases match TRBD1. Looked up from germline, CDR1 is MGHRA and CDR2 is YSYEKL. The CDR3 length is 17 residues. The V and J ends lost 0 bases and 7 bases, in that order; junction bases with no gene match: 10. CDR3 loop: CASSQDPTGQGFNEQFF. CDR3 DNA: TGCGCCAGCAGCCAAGATCCTACGGGACAGGGTTTTAATGAGCAGTTCTTC.

This chain connects TRBV4-1 to TRBJ1-3; 8 bases fit TRBD1. Unmatched junction bases numbered 9, after V lost 4 bases and J lost 4 bases. Germline V gene sequence: CDR1 MGHRA, CDR2 YSYEKL. This CDR3 contains 16 residues. CDR3 in DNA: TGCGCCAGCAGCCCTAGGACAGGGTCTCGGGGAAACACCATATATTTT. It encodes CASSPRTGSRGNTIYF.

The chain couples TRBV5-4 to TRBJ2-2, with TRBD2 as a possible D gene (6 bases). CDR3 length: 17 amino acids. Germline assignment: CDR1 SGHNT and CDR2 YYREEE (reference sequence). V lost 0 bases, J lost 0 bases, and 12 bases lay in between. CDR3 in DNA: TGTGCCAGCAGCTTGGGGAGTGGGAGGACGAACACCGGGGAGCTGTTTTTT. It encodes CASSLGSGRTNTGELFF.

This chain links TRBV18 with TRBJ2-7; D is uncertain. V dropped 5 bases and J dropped 4 bases, with 21 bases sitting between them. Looked up from germline, CDR1 is KGHSH and CDR2 is LQKENI. The CDR3 runs to 16 residues. In DNA form, the CDR3 reads TGTGCCAGCTCAAGAATCAGTGCGGAGTCATTGTACGAGCAGTACTTC. Protein: CASSRISAESLYEQYF. The full variable domain, completed using reference TRBV18 and TRBJ2-7, is NAGVMQNPRHLVRRRGQEARLRCSPMKGHSHVYWYRQLPEEGLKFMVYLQKENIIDESGMPKERFSAEFPKEGPSILRIQQVVRGDSAAYFCASSRISAESLYEQYFGPGTRLTVT.

This clone was counted a single time. V and J are TRBV5-1 and TRBJ2-7; 12 bases are shared with TRBD1. The CDR3 has 14 amino acids. V was clipped by 4 bases and J by 6 bases; unmatched bases: 5. Germline values: CDR1 SGHRS, CDR2 YFSETQ. The CDR3 sequence: CASSGTGGSVEQYF. DNA for the CDR3: TGCGCCAGCAGCGGGACAGGGGGCAGCGTCGAGCAGTACTTC. The variable domain in full, with the rest retrieved from reference TRBV5-1 and TRBJ2-7, is KAGVTQTPRYLIKTRGQQVTLSCSPISGHRSVSWYQQTPGQGLQFLFEYFSETQRNKGNFPGRFSGRQFSNSRSEMNVSTLELGDSALYLCASSGTGGSVEQYFGPGTRLTVT.

This rearrangement joins TRBV4-2 to TRBJ2-2; D possibly corresponds to TRBD2 (5 bases). Germline-derived CDR1 and CDR2 are LGHNA and YNFKEQ. The V end lost 3 bases, the J end lost 3 bases, and 5 bases lay between the germline ends. The CDR3 loop spans 13 amino acids. The CDR3 spells CASSQRDTGELFF. The CDR3 DNA is TGTGCCAGCAGCCAGAGGGACACCGGGGAGCTGTTTTTT.